This TCR beta chain came from a study of OX40 agonist ivuxolimab in advanced cancers. Clones were read by immunoSEQ multiplex PCR, and TCRdb kept only the in-frame ones, dropping some. The table records some 70,000 clones, more than 75% of them present only once. Only one count was recorded for this clone. The sample in question was CD4+ or CD8+ T cells sorted from blood, obtained in a trial of the OX40 agonist ivuxolimab. This receptor was identified in an adult with an advanced solid tumor such as melanoma, head and neck, liver or kidney cancer.

Written as DNA, the CDR3 is TGCGCCAGCAGGGTTAACAGCAATAATGAAAAACTGTTTTTT. Encoded protein: CASRVNSNNEKLFF. This rearrangement joins TRBV5-1 to TRBJ1-4, with no clear D. Germline CDR1 SGHRS, CDR2 YFSETQ. The V and J ends lost 5 bases and 4 bases respectively, with 12 bases between them. The CDR3 sequence is 14 residues long.